Listed here are 16 T cell receptor beta chains from one sample, sequenced in a study of T cell responses to AZD1222 COVID-19 vaccine. TCRdb keeps only in-frame clones here, not all; method: immunoSEQ multiplex PCR. This sample yields 100,000 to 150,000 clones, of which roughly 90% are seen a single time; under 1.2% belongs to the top ten. The starting material was peripheral blood, obtained on day 0 of AZD1222 vaccination. The receptor source for this set is an adult in good health.

The genes are TRBV9 and TRBJ1-2, with D unresolved. This CDR3 region has 13 residues. Germline V CDR1 and CDR2: SGDLS, YYNGEE. V was cut by 0 bases and J by 2 bases, with 5 bases left in between. The CDR3 is CASSVDTNYGYTF. The CDR3 DNA is TGTGCCAGCAGCGTAGACACAAACTATGGCTACACCTTC.

The rearrangement uses TRBV18 and TRBJ2-1, with a possible D match to TRBD1 (5 bases). The CDR3 contains 15 residues. Trimming stripped 3 bases from V and 0 bases from J, with 9 bases between. Germline-derived CDR1 and CDR2 are KGHSH and LQKENI. DNA of the CDR3: TGTGCCAGCTCACCGCGAGACAGCTCCTACAATGAGCAGTTCTTC. This translates into CASSPRDSSYNEQFF.

The chain couples TRBV6-6 to TRBJ2-2, with D perhaps TRBD2 (6 bases). Looked up from germline, CDR1 is MNHNY and CDR2 is SVGAGI (reference sequence). V was shortened by 4 bases and J by 7 bases, with 19 bases between the two germline ends. The CDR3 runs 16 residues. CDR3 residues: CASSSLRPPRGGELFF. Written as DNA, the CDR3 is TGTGCCAGCAGTTCTCTTCGACCCCCGCGGGGCGGGGAGCTGTTTTTT.

The chain recombines TRBV7-3 with TRBJ2-2; 9 nucleotides line up with TRBD1. With V trimmed by 5 bases and J by 4 bases, 5 bases remained unmatched. Germline assignment: CDR1 SGHTA and CDR2 FQGTGA. The length of the CDR3 is 15 residues. The CDR3 DNA follows: TGTGCCAGCAGCCCTCGACAGGGGGGCACCGGGGAGCTGTTTTTT. This codes for CASSPRQGGTGELFF.

The chain recombines TRBV4-1 with TRBJ2-7; 7 nucleotides align to TRBD1. V lost 3 bases to trimming and J lost 5 bases; unmatched junction nucleotides: 10. Germline assignment: CDR1 MGHRA and CDR2 YSYEKL. The CDR3 extends over 15 amino acids. DNA for the CDR3: TGCGCCAGCAGCCAGGGTACCGGGACAGATCACGAGCAGTACTTC. Translating gives CASSQGTGTDHEQYF.

The genes are TRBV29-1 and TRBJ1-4; D is undetermined. The germline V gene encodes CDR1 SQVTM and CDR2 ANQGSEA. The length of the CDR3 is 12 residues. V was trimmed by 4 bases and J by 8 bases, leaving 11 bases between them. The CDR3 DNA reads TGCAGCGTTGTAGGCTTGAAAGAAAAACTGTTTTTT. It is translated as CSVVGLKEKLFF.

This chain connects TRBV7-2 to TRBJ1-3; D is ambiguous. The V and J ends lost 3 bases and 7 bases respectively, with 16 bases between them. The CDR3 runs 15 residues. Germline V gene lookup returns CDR1 SGHTA and CDR2 FQGNSA. The CDR3 reads CASSFFRTEFNTIYF. The CDR3 DNA reads TGTGCCAGCAGCTTCTTTAGGACGGAATTTAACACCATATATTTT. The full variable domain, rest sourced from reference TRBV7-2 and TRBJ1-3, is GAGVSQSPSNKVTEKGKDVELRCDPISGHTALYWYRQSLGQGLEFLIYFQGNSAPDKSGLPSDRFSAERTGGSVSTLTIQRTQQEDSAVYLCASSFFRTEFNTIYFGEGSWLTVV.

Remarks on this clone: This CDR3 is also generated by other DNA sequences in the sample. The chain recombines TRBV12-3 or TRBV12-4 with TRBJ2-7, with a possible D match to TRBD2 (6 bases). With 0 bases removed from V and 3 bases from J, the gap between germline ends came to 6 bases. The CDR3 contains 13 residues. The CDR3: CASSLAGGYEQYF. The CDR3 bases are TGTGCCAGCAGTTTAGCGGGAGGCTACGAGCAGTACTTC.

The genes are TRBV10-3 and TRBJ1-2, with D tentatively TRBD1 (5 bases). The V and J ends lost 10 bases and 4 bases respectively, with 25 bases between them. CDR1 is ENHRY and CDR2 is SYGVKD in the germline V gene. The CDR3 runs to 16 residues. The CDR3 spells CATQQPGPSASYGYTF. The CDR3 DNA reads TGTGCCACCCAACAACCGGGGCCCAGCGCATCCTATGGCTACACCTTC.

The chain links TRBV28 to TRBJ2-7; D is possibly TRBD2 (5 bases). Trimming removed 1 base from V and 2 bases from J, with 6 bases in between. The germline V gene encodes CDR1 MDHEN and CDR2 SYDVKM. The CDR3 is made up of 13 amino acids. The CDR3 region is CASSLFGAYEQYF. DNA of the CDR3: TGTGCCAGCAGTTTATTCGGGGCCTACGAGCAGTACTTC.

This rearrangement joins TRBV7-8 to TRBJ1-2, with 8 bases lining up with TRBD1. Germline V gene data show CDR1 as SGHVS and CDR2 as FQNEAQ. CDR3 size: 15 residues. Trimming at V came to 3 bases and at J to 3 bases, leaving 6 bases not matched to a gene. Here the CDR3 DNA reads TGTGCCAGCAGCTTCGGACAGGGTCACGACTATGGCTACACCTTC. This codes for CASSFGQGHDYGYTF.

The chain is built from TRBV5-1 and TRBJ2-2, with a weak D call TRBD1 (6 bases). Trimming pared 4 bases from V and 4 bases from J, leaving 11 bases between. The CDR3 runs 14 residues. CDR1 and CDR2 (germline): SGHRS, YFSETQ. The CDR3 loop is CASSRGTITGELFF. CDR3 sequence (DNA): TGCGCCAGCAGCCGAGGGACAATCACCGGGGAGCTGTTTTTT.

The chain links TRBV28 to TRBJ2-7, with D perhaps matching TRBD1 (6 bases). The CDR3 is 12 amino acids. V lost 4 bases, J lost 6 bases, and 10 bases lay in between. The germline V gene encodes CDR1 MDHEN and CDR2 SYDVKM. The CDR3 protein is CASSYQTGEQYF. DNA for the CDR3: TGTGCCAGCAGTTATCAGACAGGCGAGCAGTACTTC.

V gene TRBV12-3 or TRBV12-4 combines with J gene TRBJ1-2; possibly TRBD1 for D (5 bases). This CDR3 has 13 amino acids. V lost 8 bases and J 7 bases, leaving 17 bases between the germline ends. The CDR3 sequence is CASWGRVVGGYTF. The CDR3 nucleotides read TGTGCCAGCTGGGGCAGGGTAGTGGGTGGCTACACCTTC.

This rearrangement joins TRBV12-3 or TRBV12-4 to TRBJ1-1, with D hard to call. CDR3 size: 12 residues. Trimming stripped 3 bases from V and 6 bases from J, with 8 bases between. This CDR3 reads CASSLTYAEAFF. CDR3 coding DNA: TGTGCCAGCAGTTTGACCTACGCTGAAGCTTTCTTT.

The gene calls are TRBV28 and TRBJ1-1, with D possibly matching TRBD1 (5 bases). Germline-derived CDR1 and CDR2 are MDHEN and SYDVKM. This CDR3 is 15 amino acids long. V lost 6 bases and J 1 base, leaving 15 bases between the germline ends. CDR3 sequence reads: CASRLGGGWNTEAFF. The CDR3 DNA follows: TGTGCCAGCAGGTTGGGCGGGGGTTGGAACACTGAAGCTTTCTTT.